The source of this TCR beta chain is a study of blood T cell repertoires in COVID-19. On the study more broadly: There were acute and convalescent COVID-19 samples, and they came from the United States, Italy and Spain. From T cells, B-cell-depleted T cells, or PBMCs came the material, which was cDNA or gDNA.

Libraries were prepared by immunoSEQ multiplex PCR; TCRdb keeps only in-frame clonotypes and omits some of them. The repertoire holds about 120,000 clones, with about 83% as singletons. With 4 bases removed from V and 6 bases from J, the gap between germline ends came to 9 bases. This CDR3 is 13 amino acids long. The sample consisted of PBMCs or T cells enriched from blood (not recorded which). The chain carries TRBV12-3 or TRBV12-4 and TRBJ1-4; possibly TRBD1 for D (5 bases). The source of this sequence is a woman younger than 45 who had recovered from COVID-19. CDR3 sequence: CASSSQGYEKLFF. The CDR3 DNA sequence: TGTGCCAGCAGTTCTCAGGGTTATGAAAAACTGTTTTTT.